This T cell receptor beta chain was recorded in a study of a mutant IDH1 vaccine in newly diagnosed glioma. CDR1 MDHEN and CDR2 SYDVKM come from the germline V gene. Germline trimming cut 4 bases from V and 4 bases from J; bases unmatched to any gene: 4. The CDR3 consists of 14 residues. Time point given: week 23, last vaccination. Vaccinated patients received 300 ug of mutant IDH1 20-mer peptide per dose, with topical imiquimod. TCRdb's table, derived via immunoSEQ multiplex PCR, lists solely in-frame clones and lacks some. The sample carries around 41,000 clones, roughly 79% recorded once. With respect to this clone: The antigen is not known.

The J gene is TRBJ1-5, the V gene TRBV28, with TRBD1 matching 7 bases. This TCR came from a woman in her thirties or forties with glioma. Some clones in this sample may be carry-over from other donors' samples. Sequencing was performed on PBMCs, taken from a glioma patient whose treatment included an IDH1 peptide vaccine. In DNA form, the CDR3 reads TGTGCCAGCAGTTCGGGACAGAGGAATCAGCCCCAGCATTTT. Translation: CASSSGQRNQPQHF.